The 22 T cell receptor beta chains below all came from one sample that was sequenced in a study of pediatric ulcerative colitis. Method: immunoSEQ multiplex PCR; TCRdb's copy keeps in-frame clones and lacks some. This sample yields about 12,000 clones, of which about 74% are seen a single time; 4% to 5.5% belongs to the top ten. One to two pinch biopsies were taken from the rectum during colonoscopy. The sequenced sample was gut tissue. The receptors come from a boy between 10 and 17 years old who was a control in a study of pediatric ulcerative colitis.

J is TRBJ1-2 and V is TRBV18, with D possibly matching TRBD1 (6 bases). The CDR3 loop spans 15 amino acids. The V gene's germline CDR1 is KGHSH and CDR2 LQKENI. V was trimmed by 2 bases and J by 1 base, leaving 11 bases between them. The chain's CDR3 is CASSPSTRGNYGYTF. In DNA form, the CDR3 reads TGTGCCAGCTCACCAAGTACCAGGGGTAACTATGGCTACACCTTC.

The CDR3 loop reads CASSQDRRAALSTYGYTF. Here the CDR3 DNA reads TGCGCCAGCAGCCAAGATCGACGGGCAGCCTTAAGCACCTATGGCTACACCTTC. The chain joins TRBV4-3 to TRBJ1-2; D unclear. V dropped 0 bases and J dropped 4 bases, with 21 bases sitting between them. The germline V gene has CDR1 LGHNA and CDR2 YSLEER. The CDR3 is made up of 18 amino acids.

The chain employs TRBV7-3 and TRBJ2-1; 7 nucleotides match TRBD1. Germline loops: CDR1 SGHTA, CDR2 FQGTGA. This CDR3 spans 16 amino acids. V gave up 5 bases and J gave up 0 bases; unmatched junction bases: 7. The CDR3 bases are TGTGCCAGCAGCCGCACAGGGGAGTACTCCTACAATGAGCAGTTCTTC. The encoded protein is CASSRTGEYSYNEQFF. The full variable domain, with the rest looked up from reference TRBV7-3 and TRBJ2-1, is GAGVSQTPSNKVTEKGKYVELRCDPISGHTALYWYRQSLGQGPEFLIYFQGTGAADDSGLPNDRFFAVRPEGSVSTLKIQRTERGDSAVYLCASSRTGEYSYNEQFFGPGTRLTVL.

V and J are TRBV19 and TRBJ2-2; D is perhaps TRBD2 (5 bases). From germline, CDR1 is LNHDA and CDR2 SQIVND (reference sequence). Trimming took off 3 bases at V and 2 bases at J, with 10 bases between the two ends. This CDR3 region has 15 residues. This CDR3 reads CASSIAGLNTGELFF. As DNA, the CDR3 is TGTGCCAGTAGTATTGCAGGACTTAACACCGGGGAGCTGTTTTTT.

This chain joins TRBV5-1 and TRBJ2-1; 9 bases line up with TRBD2. The CDR3 is 16 amino acids. Germline trimming cut 1 base from V and 0 bases from J; bases unmatched to any gene: 2. From germline, CDR1 is SGHRS and CDR2 YFSETQ. The CDR3 region has the DNA TGCGCCAGCAGCTTGAGCGGGGGGAGCTCCTACAATGAGCAGTTCTTC. Translated, it gives CASSLSGGSSYNEQFF. The whole variable domain, filled in from reference TRBV5-1 and TRBJ2-1, reads KAGVTQTPRYLIKTRGQQVTLSCSPISGHRSVSWYQQTPGQGLQFLFEYFSETQRNKGNFPGRFSGRQFSNSRSEMNVSTLELGDSALYLCASSLSGGSSYNEQFFGPGTRLTVL.

The chain carries TRBV5-1 and TRBJ2-3; 7 bases agree with TRBD2. The germline gives CDR1 SGHRS, CDR2 YFSETQ. Losses at the gene ends were 0 bases for V and 5 bases for J; bases not matched to a gene: 9. This CDR3 is 16 amino acids long. The CDR3 region is CASSLEGREYVDTQYF. As DNA, the CDR3 is TGCGCCAGCAGCTTGGAGGGGCGGGAGTACGTAGATACGCAGTATTTT.

The rearrangement joins TRBV5-5 to TRBJ1-5; no firm D call. CDR3 size: 15 residues. CDR1 is SGHKS, CDR2 YYEKEE, per germline (reference sequence). V dropped 1 base and J dropped 11 bases, with 19 bases sitting between them. The CDR3 region is CASSLRVSGSGAQHF. Written as DNA, the CDR3 is TGTGCCAGCAGCTTGCGGGTTTCCGGGAGTGGAGCCCAGCATTTT.

This chain links TRBV5-1 with TRBJ2-1; 11 nucleotides line up with TRBD2. Germline V gene lookup returns CDR1 SGHRS and CDR2 YFSETQ. The V segment lost 0 bases and the J segment 3 bases; nucleotides outside the gene matches: 2. The CDR3 sequence is 16 residues long. DNA for the CDR3: TGCGCCAGCAGCTTGGGTAGCGGGAGGGTCTACAATGAGCAGTTCTTC. It encodes CASSLGSGRVYNEQFF.

A few counts support this clone. J is TRBJ2-7 and V is TRBV23-1; 7 bases agree with TRBD1. TRBV23-1 is assigned to the ORF class and has an uncertain function. The CDR3 spans 22 residues. V shed 0 bases, J shed 3 bases, and the junction held 26 bases outside the gene matches. CDR3: CASSQSGVGDRHLPPPVYEQYV. In DNA form, the CDR3 reads TGCGCCAGCAGTCAATCTGGAGTCGGGGACAGACACCTTCCCCCCCCAGTCTACGAGCAGTACGTC.

J is TRBJ2-4 and V is TRBV27, with 8 bases aligning to TRBD1. In germline, CDR1 is MNHEY, CDR2 SMNVEV (reference sequence). The CDR3 has 13 amino acids. After removal of 8 bases from V and 11 bases from J, the junction contained 11 bases not matched to a gene. The CDR3 DNA follows: TGTGCCAGCTCGCGGACAGGGTCCTCCTTTCAGTACTTC. The encoded protein is CASSRTGSSFQYF.

This clone was seen only a few times. This sequence joins TRBV13 and TRBJ1-1, with D possibly TRBD1 on 6 matching bases. Looked up from germline, CDR1 is PRHDT and CDR2 is FYEKMQ (reference sequence). CDR3 size: 13 residues. Trimming stripped 5 bases from V and 7 bases from J, with 14 bases between. The CDR3 loop is CASSTGGGGEAFF. CDR3 bases: TGTGCCAGCAGCACCGGAGGAGGGGGTGAAGCTTTCTTT.

The chain uses TRBV6-5 and TRBJ2-7; TRBD2 might be the D (5 bases). The CDR3 covers 15 residues. CDR1 MNHEY and CDR2 SVGAGI come from the germline V gene. The V and J ends lost 2 bases and 2 bases respectively, with 13 bases between them. CDR3 in amino acids: CASSYNGEIPYEQYV. The DNA for the CDR3 is TGTGCCAGCAGTTACAACGGGGAAATACCCTACGAGCAGTACGTC.

This chain links TRBV11-2 with TRBJ2-5; D remains ambiguous. Germline CDR1 reads SGHAT; CDR2 reads FQNNGV. The V end lost 0 bases, the J end lost 5 bases, and 10 bases lay between the germline ends. The CDR3 covers 14 residues. This CDR3 reads CASSLDGFKETQYF. CDR3 sequence (DNA): TGTGCCAGCAGCTTAGACGGGTTTAAGGAGACCCAGTACTTC.

This sequence joins TRBV6-1 and TRBJ2-3; D is uncertain. Trimming pared 2 bases from V and 5 bases from J, leaving 8 bases between. This CDR3 has 13 amino acids. From germline, CDR1 is MNHNS and CDR2 SASEGT. CDR3 coding DNA: TGTGCCAGCAGTGAAACCTTCGTAGATACGCAGTATTTT. This translates into CASSETFVDTQYF.

The chain uses TRBV7-9 and TRBJ2-1; D is unresolved. There are 14 residues in the CDR3. V lost 1 base and J lost 5, with 9 bases in between. Germline loops: CDR1 SEHNR, CDR2 FQNEAQ (reference sequence). The CDR3 sequence: CASSLVGRDNEQFF. DNA of the CDR3: TGTGCCAGCAGCTTAGTGGGTAGAGACAATGAGCAGTTCTTC.

The rearrangement links TRBV4-2 to TRBJ2-7; possible D gene TRBD1, 5 bases. Trimming stripped 5 bases from V and 6 bases from J, with 14 bases between. The length of the CDR3 is 13 residues. Germline V gene data show CDR1 as LGHNA and CDR2 as YNFKEQ. The CDR3 region has the DNA TGTGCCAGCAGCGGCCCTCAGGGTCGCGAGCAGTACTTC. It yields the protein CASSGPQGREQYF.

This chain connects TRBV6-1 to TRBJ1-4; a weak D match, TRBD1 (5 bases). V lost 5 bases to trimming and J lost 7 bases, with 14 bases between them. In germline, CDR1 is MNHNS, CDR2 SASEGT. The CDR3 is 14 amino acids. The CDR3 DNA reads as TGTGCCAGCAGTACCCGGGACGGGCGTGAAAAACTGTTTTTT. This sequence encodes CASSTRDGREKLFF.

The J gene is TRBJ2-2, the V gene TRBV5-6, with D uncertain. CDR1 and CDR2 (germline): SGHDT, YYEEEE. The V end lost 3 bases, the J end lost 1 base, and 4 bases lay between the germline ends. The CDR3 has 13 amino acids. The CDR3 spells CASSYRNTGELFF. The CDR3 nucleotides read TGTGCCAGCAGCTATAGGAACACCGGGGAGCTGTTTTTT.

The rearrangement uses TRBV27 and TRBJ1-1; TRBD1 is a possible D gene (5 bases). Germline CDR1 MNHEY, CDR2 SMNVEV (reference sequence). The CDR3 runs to 14 residues. Trimming removed 3 bases from V and 2 bases from J, with 10 bases in between. The CDR3 loop is CASSFRGVNTEAFF. In nucleotides, the CDR3 is TGTGCCAGCAGTTTTCGGGGGGTAAACACTGAAGCTTTCTTT.

This sequence joins TRBV7-2 and TRBJ2-1, with D possibly TRBD1 on 5 matching bases. V was cut by 5 bases and J by 0 bases, with 20 bases left in between. Per the germline V gene, CDR1 is SGHTA and CDR2 is FQGNSA. This CDR3 spans 18 amino acids. The CDR3 region is CASSHNPGQGGSYNEQFF. CDR3 DNA: TGTGCCAGCAGCCATAACCCTGGCCAGGGTGGCTCCTACAATGAGCAGTTCTTC.

The CDR3 loop is CASSIPRVGTGELFF. In DNA, the CDR3 is TGTGCCAGTAGTATTCCCAGGGTGGGTACCGGGGAGCTGTTTTTT. V gene TRBV19 combines with J gene TRBJ2-2, with a possible D match to TRBD1 (5 bases). The CDR3 contains 15 residues. Germline V gene data show CDR1 as LNHDA and CDR2 as SQIVND (reference sequence). The V and J ends lost 3 bases and 5 bases respectively, with 13 bases between them.

The chain links TRBV4-1 to TRBJ2-5; a possible D gene is TRBD2 (5 bases). Germline V gene lookup returns CDR1 MGHRA and CDR2 YSYEKL. V dropped 1 base and J dropped 1 base, with 10 bases sitting between them. This CDR3 region has 15 residues. CDR3: CASSQAEAPQETQYF. Written as DNA, the CDR3 is TGCGCCAGCAGCCAAGCGGAGGCCCCCCAAGAGACCCAGTACTTC.